This T cell receptor (beta chain) was identified during a study of CD8 T cells in Susac syndrome. Notes on the study in general: There were approximately 15 Susac-specific public clones in total CD8+ repertoires and a few in CD8+ TEMRA repertoires.

Trimming removed 2 bases from V and 5 bases from J; junction bases left unmatched: 12. Germline values: CDR1 SGHNT, CDR2 YYREEE (reference sequence). The CDR3 spans 17 residues. RNA amounts of about 0.45 to 1 ug underwent reverse transcription with random hexamers. TCRdb reprocessed the immunoSEQ multiplex PCR reads via MiXCR and lists one record per CDR3 protein. There are approximately 94,000 distinct CDR3 sequences in the sample; about 95% occur only once, and 0.3% lies in the top ten. About this clonotype itself: Its antigen is currently unknown.

Diagnostic criteria defined recently for definite or probable disease were met by the Susac syndrome patients. This rearrangement joins TRBV5-4 to TRBJ2-1; TRBD2 matches at 8 bases. The TCR was taken from a human donor with Susac syndrome. Input material: CD8+ T cells from PBMCs. The CDR3: CASSLPPWREANNEQFF. In DNA, the CDR3 is TGTGCCAGCAGCTTACCCCCCTGGCGGGAGGCTAACAATGAGCAGTTCTTC.